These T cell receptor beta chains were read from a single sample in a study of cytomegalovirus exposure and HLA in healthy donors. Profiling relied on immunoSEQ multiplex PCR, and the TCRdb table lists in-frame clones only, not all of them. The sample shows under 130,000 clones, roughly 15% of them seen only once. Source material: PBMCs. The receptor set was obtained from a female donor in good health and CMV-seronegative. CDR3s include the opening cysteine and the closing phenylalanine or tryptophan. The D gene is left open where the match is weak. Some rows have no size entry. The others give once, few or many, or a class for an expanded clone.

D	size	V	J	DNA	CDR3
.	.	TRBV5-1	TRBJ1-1	TGCGCCAGCAGCCAGGGACTTATGAACACTGAAGCTTTCTTT	CASSQGLMNTEAFF
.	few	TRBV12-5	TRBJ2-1	TGTGCTAGTGGTTTACAGGGACCTGAGCAGTTCTTC	CASGLQGPEQFF
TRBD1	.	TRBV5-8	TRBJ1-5	TGTGCCAGCAGCTTGTGGCAGGGGGTTGATCAGCCCCAGCATTTT	CASSLWQGVDQPQHF
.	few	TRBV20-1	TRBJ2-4	TGCAGTGCTAGCACAGGAAACATTCAGTACTTC	CSASTGNIQYF
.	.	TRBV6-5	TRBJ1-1	TGTGCCAGCAGTTACCGACAGATGAACACTGAAGCTTTCTTT	CASSYRQMNTEAFF
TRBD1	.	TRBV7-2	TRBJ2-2	TGTGCCAGCAGCGCCAAGACAGGGTCTAACACCGGGGAGCTGTTTTTT	CASSAKTGSNTGELFF
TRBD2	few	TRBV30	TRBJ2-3	TGTGCCTGGAGCGTAACTAGCGGGAGAATGACGCAGTATTTT	CAWSVTSGRMTQYF
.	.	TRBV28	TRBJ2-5	TGTGCCAGCAGTTTCAGTGGGGGCTACCAAGAGACCCAGTACTTC	CASSFSGGYQETQYF
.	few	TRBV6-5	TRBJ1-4	TGTGCCAGCAGCCAAGCCGGGGAAAAACTGTTTTTT	CASSQAGEKLFF
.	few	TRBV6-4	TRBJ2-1	TGTGCCAGCAGCCACACTAGCAGGAGCAATGAGCAGTTCTTC	CASSHTSRSNEQFF
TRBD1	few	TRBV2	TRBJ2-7	TGTGCCAGCAGAGTGCAGGACAGGCTCTCCTACGAGCAGTACTTC	CASRVQDRLSYEQYF
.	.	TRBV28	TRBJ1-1	TGTGCCACCATATCTAGGGGGTTGGCTGAAGCTTTCTTT	CATISRGLAEAFF